This T cell receptor beta chain was captured by sequencing in a study of blood T cell repertoires in COVID-19. Clones were sequenced by immunoSEQ multiplex PCR, and TCRdb holds only the in-frame ones, with some missing. The repertoire consists of roughly 48,000 clones, with about four fifths occurring once and the leading ten covering roughly 4.8%. This sequence originates from a human donor in a cohort sampled during active COVID-19. The sequenced sample was peripheral blood.

The DNA of the CDR3 is TGTGCCAGCAGCGTAGGTGGGGCGCGACCTCTTGGAAACTATGGCTACACCTTC. It specifies CASSVGGARPLGNYGYTF. This chain uses TRBV9 with TRBJ1-2, with D possibly TRBD1 on 5 matching bases. Looked up from germline, CDR1 is SGDLS and CDR2 is YYNGEE. CDR3 length equals 18 residues. The V end was cut by 0 bases, the J end by 2 bases, with 20 bases between.